This T cell receptor (beta chain) was identified in a study of early T cells in non-severe SARS-CoV-2 infection. Broader study findings: There was a bias toward anti-spike CD8 responses in VDJdb matching, which missed private and CD4 specificities.

TCRdb itself ran the 5' RACE reads through MiXCR, one entry per CDR3 protein. The profile shows roughly 30,000 distinct CDR3 sequences, about 6% of them singletons. CDR3 length: 14 residues. Germline V gives CDR1 MDHEN, CDR2 SYDVKM. Between the trimmed V and J ends, which lost 3 bases and 8 bases, there was a span of 16 bases. This clonotype was counted many times. Its specificity is not known. This sequence was found in an adult who was a healthcare worker with PCR-confirmed SARS-CoV-2 infection or an uninfected control (not recorded which). The sample comprised whole blood. This rearrangement joins TRBV28 to TRBJ1-2; the D gene is possibly TRBD1 (6 bases). The CDR3 loop is CASSLGSGAWGYTF. In DNA form, the CDR3 reads TGTGCCAGCAGTTTGGGCTCGGGGGCCTGGGGCTACACCTTC.